This record covers a single T cell receptor beta chain. The antigen is unknown. From each donor, at least one pre-ART PBMC sample and at least two post-ART PBMC samples were obtained. At the survey level, the v3.0 immunoSEQ assay was run. Produced via immunoSEQ multiplex PCR; TCRdb's table is partial and in-frame only. The sample lists some 16,000 clones; 90% to 95% were seen once. CDR1 is MNHEY and CDR2 is SVGAGI in the germline V gene. The CDR3 has 14 amino acids. V was trimmed by 0 bases and J by 7 bases, leaving 9 bases between them. This sample was taken from a study of long-term antiretroviral therapy in people with HIV. Study results and limitations: Across all time points, the repertoire was dominated by clones that expanded before ART. Diversity increased after ART yet remained lower than in transplant donor controls.

The gene calls are TRBV6-5 and TRBJ2-2; D perhaps matches TRBD2 (5 bases). This receptor was obtained from a man aged 25 to 40 with HIV. Material: unsorted PBMCs, obtained around 10 years after starting antiretroviral therapy. CDR3 loop: CASSYSREVGELFF. The CDR3 DNA is TGTGCCAGCAGTTACTCACGGGAAGTCGGGGAGCTGTTTTTT.